The text below deals with one T cell receptor beta chain. The sample is drawn from a study of ipilimumab plus nivolumab after autologous stem cell transplantation. In the study overall: The DLBCL cohort had primary refractory and relapsed disease, with 18-month progression-free survival of about 82% and 31%.

Some clones are missing from TCRdb's copy, which holds only in-frame ones; the method was immunoSEQ multiplex PCR. The sample includes 15,000 or so clones, about 77% of them seen just once. The junction had 3 bases not matched to a gene; V was cut back by 0 bases and J by 3 bases. CDR3 size: 14 residues. The germline CDR1 and CDR2 sequences are SGDLS and YYNGEE. The rearrangement uses TRBV9 and TRBJ2-7; TRBD1 agrees at 7 bases. This sequence was found in a male donor with diffuse large B-cell lymphoma. Material: PBMCs, obtained in a trial of ipilimumab plus nivolumab as post-transplant consolidation. CDR3 sequence reads: CASSVGQGDYEQYF. The CDR3 DNA is TGTGCCAGCAGCGTAGGACAGGGTGACTACGAGCAGTACTTC.